The entry that follows covers one T cell receptor beta chain sequence. Its antigen is as yet unknown. The sample carries other DNA sequences with the same CDR3. TCRdb keeps only in-frame clones here, not all; method: immunoSEQ multiplex PCR. The sample shows approximately 640,000 clones, approximately 79% of them seen only once. Donors, healthy HIV-negative adults, lacked recent acute infections or vaccinations. From CD4+ cells came CD45RA+ naive and CD45RA-negative memory subsets. The sample comes from a study of shared clonotypes between healthy human individuals. Study outcomes and limitations: Sampling involved blood alone; tissue repertoires likely differ. Though the depth was large, rarefaction showed that sorted-subset sequencing was incomplete.

The CDR3 runs to 12 residues. CDR1 MDHEN and CDR2 SYDVKM come from the germline V gene. The sequence was collected from a woman aged 25 to 39 in good health. The specimen was memory CD4+ T cells sorted from blood. Specified subset: CD45RA-negative fraction. The V and J genes are TRBV28 and TRBJ2-5; D is perhaps TRBD1 or TRBD2 (5 bases each). The CDR3 spells CASEGNQETQYF. CDR3 DNA sequence: TGTGCTTCAGAGGGGAATCAAGAGACCCAGTACTTC.